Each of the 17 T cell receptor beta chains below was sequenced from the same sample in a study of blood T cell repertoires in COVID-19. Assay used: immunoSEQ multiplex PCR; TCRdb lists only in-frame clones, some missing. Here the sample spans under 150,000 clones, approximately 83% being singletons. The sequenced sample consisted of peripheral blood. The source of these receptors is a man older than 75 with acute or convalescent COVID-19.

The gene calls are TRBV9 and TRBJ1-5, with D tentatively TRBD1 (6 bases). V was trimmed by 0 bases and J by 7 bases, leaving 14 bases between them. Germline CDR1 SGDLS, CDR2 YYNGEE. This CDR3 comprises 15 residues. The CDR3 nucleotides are TGTGCCAGCAGCGTAGGAGGGGGGGTCGGGCAGCCCCAGCATTTT. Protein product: CASSVGGGVGQPQHF.

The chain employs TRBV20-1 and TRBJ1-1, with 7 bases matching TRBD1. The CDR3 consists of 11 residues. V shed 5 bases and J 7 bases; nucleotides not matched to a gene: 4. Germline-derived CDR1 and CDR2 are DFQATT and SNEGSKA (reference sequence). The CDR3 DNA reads TGCAGTGCTGGGGACAGCTTTGAAGCTTTCTTT. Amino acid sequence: CSAGDSFEAFF.

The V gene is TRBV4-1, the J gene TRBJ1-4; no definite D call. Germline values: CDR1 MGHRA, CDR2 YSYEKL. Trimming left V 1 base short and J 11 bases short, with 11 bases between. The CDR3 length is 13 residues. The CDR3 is CASSQGEAWKLFF. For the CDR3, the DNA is TGCGCCAGCAGCCAAGGCGAGGCTTGGAAACTGTTTTTT.

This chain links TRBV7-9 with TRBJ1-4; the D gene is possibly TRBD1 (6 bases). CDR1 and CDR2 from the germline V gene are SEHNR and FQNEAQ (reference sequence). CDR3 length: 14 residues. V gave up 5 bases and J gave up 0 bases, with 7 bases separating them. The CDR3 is CASSRTATNEKLFF. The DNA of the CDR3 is TGTGCCAGCAGCCGGACAGCAACTAATGAAAAACTGTTTTTT.

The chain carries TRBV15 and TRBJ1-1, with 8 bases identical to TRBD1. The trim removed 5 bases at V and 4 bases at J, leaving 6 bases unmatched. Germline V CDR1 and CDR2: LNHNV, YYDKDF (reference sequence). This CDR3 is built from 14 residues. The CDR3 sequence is CATSGRQGATEAFF. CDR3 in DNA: TGTGCCACCAGCGGGAGGCAGGGGGCCACTGAAGCTTTCTTT.

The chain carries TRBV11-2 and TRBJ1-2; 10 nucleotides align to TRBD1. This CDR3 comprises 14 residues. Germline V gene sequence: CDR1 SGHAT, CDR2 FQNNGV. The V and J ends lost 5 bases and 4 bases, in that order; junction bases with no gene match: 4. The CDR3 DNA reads TGTGCCAGCAGCCCCGGACAGGGGGGCTATGGCTACACCTTC. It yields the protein CASSPGQGGYGYTF.

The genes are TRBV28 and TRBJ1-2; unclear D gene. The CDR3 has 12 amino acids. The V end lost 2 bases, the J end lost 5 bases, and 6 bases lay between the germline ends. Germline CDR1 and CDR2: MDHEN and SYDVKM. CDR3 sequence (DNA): TGTGCCAGCAGTTTAGAGGGATATGGCTACACCTTC. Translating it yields CASSLEGYGYTF.

CDR3: CASSMTGTTEAFF. The CDR3 bases are TGTGCCAGCAGCATGACAGGGACCACTGAAGCTTTCTTT. The chain joins TRBV7-7 to TRBJ1-1; 7 bases match TRBD1. The germline V gene has CDR1 SSHAT and CDR2 FNYEAQ (reference sequence). There are 13 residues in the CDR3. With V trimmed by 5 bases and J by 4 bases, 4 bases remained unmatched.

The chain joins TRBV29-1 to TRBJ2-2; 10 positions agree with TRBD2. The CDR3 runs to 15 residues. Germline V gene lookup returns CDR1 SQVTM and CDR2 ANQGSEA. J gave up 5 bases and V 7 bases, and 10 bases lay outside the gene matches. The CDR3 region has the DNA TGCAGCGCTGACCCCAGTAGCGGGGGGACCGGGGAGCTGTTTTTT. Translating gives CSADPSSGGTGELFF.

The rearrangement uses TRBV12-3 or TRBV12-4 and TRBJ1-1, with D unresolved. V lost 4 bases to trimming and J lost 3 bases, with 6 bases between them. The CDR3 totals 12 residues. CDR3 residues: CASSYLDTEAFF. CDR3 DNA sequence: TGTGCCAGCAGTTATTTAGACACTGAAGCTTTCTTT.

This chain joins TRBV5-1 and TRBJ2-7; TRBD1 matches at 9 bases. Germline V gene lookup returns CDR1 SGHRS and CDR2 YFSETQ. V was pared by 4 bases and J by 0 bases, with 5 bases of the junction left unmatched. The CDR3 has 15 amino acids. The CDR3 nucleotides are TGCGCCAGCAGCGTAGGACAGGGGTCCTCCTACGAGCAGTACTTC. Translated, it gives CASSVGQGSSYEQYF.

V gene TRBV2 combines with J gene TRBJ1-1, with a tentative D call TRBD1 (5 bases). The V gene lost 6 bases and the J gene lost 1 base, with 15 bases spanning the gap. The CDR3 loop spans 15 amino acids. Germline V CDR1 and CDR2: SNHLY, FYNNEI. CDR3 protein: CASRVPQGRNTEAFF. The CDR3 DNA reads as TGTGCCAGCAGGGTGCCTCAGGGAAGGAACACTGAAGCTTTCTTT.

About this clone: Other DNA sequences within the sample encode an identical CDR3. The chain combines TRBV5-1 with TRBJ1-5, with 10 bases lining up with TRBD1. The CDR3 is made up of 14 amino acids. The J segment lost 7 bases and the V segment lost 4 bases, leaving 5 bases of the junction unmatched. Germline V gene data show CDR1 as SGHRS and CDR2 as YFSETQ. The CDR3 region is CASSLGQGGQPQHF. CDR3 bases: TGCGCCAGCAGCCTCGGACAGGGGGGGCAGCCCCAGCATTTT.

CDR3 region: CASSLGAGGPEPSYYEQYF. The CDR3 DNA reads TGTGCCAGCAGCTTAGGGGCGGGAGGGCCAGAACCTTCCTATTACGAGCAGTACTTC. V gene TRBV7-2 combines with J gene TRBJ2-7; TRBD2 aligns across 9 bases. This CDR3 contains 19 residues. CDR1 is SGHTA, CDR2 FQGNSA, per germline. V lost 1 base and J lost 4; bases outside the gene matches: 17.

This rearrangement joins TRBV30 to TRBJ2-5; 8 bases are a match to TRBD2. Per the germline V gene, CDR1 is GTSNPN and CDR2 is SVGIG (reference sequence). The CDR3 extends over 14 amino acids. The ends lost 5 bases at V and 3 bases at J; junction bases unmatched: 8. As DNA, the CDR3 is TGTGCCTGGGGAACTAGCGGTTCTAAAGAGACCCAGTACTTC. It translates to CAWGTSGSKETQYF.

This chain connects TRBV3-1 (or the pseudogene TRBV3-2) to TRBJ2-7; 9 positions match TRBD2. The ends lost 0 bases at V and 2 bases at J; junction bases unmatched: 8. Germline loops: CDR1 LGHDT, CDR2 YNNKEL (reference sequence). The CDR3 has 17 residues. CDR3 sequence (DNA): TGTGCCAGCAGCCAAGAGAAAGCTAGCGGGGTCACCTACGAGCAGTACTTC. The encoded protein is CASSQEKASGVTYEQYF.

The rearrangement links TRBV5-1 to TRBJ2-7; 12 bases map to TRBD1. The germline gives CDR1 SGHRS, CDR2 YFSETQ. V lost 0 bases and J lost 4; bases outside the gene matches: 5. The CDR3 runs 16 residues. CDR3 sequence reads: CASSLEPGQGAYEQYF. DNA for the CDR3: TGCGCCAGCAGCTTGGAACCGGGACAGGGGGCTTACGAGCAGTACTTC.